This entry lists 30 T cell receptor beta chains sequenced from one sample in a study of blood T cell repertoires in COVID-19. This table comes from immunoSEQ multiplex PCR, and its TCRdb copy is limited to in-frame clones, with some not included. The top ten clones hold approximately 14% of a sample with 250,000 to 350,000 clones, 65% to 85% of them seen once. Sequencing used peripheral blood. Every receptor here comes from a person between 65 and 80 years old with COVID-19, enrolled during active disease.

The chain couples TRBV5-6 to TRBJ1-1; 8 bases are shared with TRBD1. Per germline, CDR1 SGHDT and CDR2 YYEEEE. The CDR3 covers 14 residues. V shed 2 bases and J 5 bases; nucleotides not matched to a gene: 5. CDR3 region: CASSFRGRNTEAFF. CDR3 DNA: TGTGCCAGCAGCTTCAGGGGGCGTAATACTGAAGCTTTCTTT.

This clone was counted once. V usage is TRBV5-4 and J usage is TRBJ1-1; the D gene is possibly TRBD1 (5 bases). The V gene's germline CDR1 is SGHNT and CDR2 YYREEE (reference sequence). Trimming shortened V by 0 bases and J by 4 bases, and 13 bases separated the two germline ends. The CDR3 contains 15 residues. In nucleotides, the CDR3 is TGTGCCAGCAGCTTGGGTAAAGGGGATTTCACTGAAGCTTTCTTT. This gives the protein CASSLGKGDFTEAFF.

The chain combines TRBV6-5 with TRBJ2-7; 9 nucleotides align to TRBD1. This CDR3 has 15 amino acids. CDR1 MNHEY and CDR2 SVGAGI come from the germline V gene. V trimming: 6 bases; J trimming: 6 bases; junction bases outside the gene matches: 12. The chain's CDR3 is CASRPDRGTTREQYF. The DNA of the CDR3 is TGTGCCAGCAGACCGGACAGGGGAACGACCCGCGAGCAGTACTTC.

The chain has TRBV5-5 and TRBJ1-1, with unresolved D. V lost 3 bases and J lost 1, with 7 bases in between. CDR3 size: 13 residues. Germline V gives CDR1 SGHKS, CDR2 YYEKEE (reference sequence). The DNA of the CDR3 is TGTGCCAGCAGCTATTTCTCGAACACTGAAGCTTTCTTT. Amino acid sequence: CASSYFSNTEAFF.

V gene TRBV5-1 combines with J gene TRBJ2-5; 7 positions match TRBD1. CDR3 length equals 15 residues. The junction had 5 bases not matched to a gene; V was cut back by 1 base and J by 2 bases. The germline CDR1 and CDR2 sequences are SGHRS and YFSETQ. In DNA form, the CDR3 reads TGCGCCAGCAGCTTGATGTCGGGACAGCAAGAGACCCAGTACTTC. Residues: CASSLMSGQQETQYF.

The chain joins TRBV4-3 to TRBJ2-7; 7 bases agree with TRBD1. V shed 0 bases and J 3 bases; nucleotides not matched to a gene: 23. Germline CDR1 reads LGHNA; CDR2 reads YSLEER. This CDR3 is built from 21 residues. For the CDR3, the DNA is TGCGCCAGCAGCCAAGATTGGGGGCAGGGGGTTTCCTCTGACCGTTTCTACGAGCAGTACTTC. Its translation is CASSQDWGQGVSSDRFYEQYF.

The chain employs TRBV5-1 and TRBJ1-1, with D perhaps TRBD1 (5 bases). V shed 4 bases and J shed 6 bases, with 16 bases lying between them. This CDR3 region has 14 residues. Looked up from germline, CDR1 is SGHRS and CDR2 is YFSETQ. CDR3 loop: CASSTGDVGPEAFF. The CDR3 region has the DNA TGCGCCAGCAGCACCGGAGATGTGGGGCCTGAAGCTTTCTTT.

The chain is built from TRBV2 and TRBJ1-2; 7 bases map to TRBD1. Losses at the gene ends were 5 bases for V and 1 base for J; bases not matched to a gene: 7. The CDR3 runs to 15 residues. Germline CDR1 SNHLY, CDR2 FYNNEI. The CDR3 protein is CASSISGTVNYGYTF. The CDR3 DNA follows: TGTGCCAGCAGTATATCCGGGACAGTTAACTATGGCTACACCTTC.

The chain is built from TRBV6-2 or TRBV6-3 and TRBJ2-1; the D gene is possibly TRBD2 (6 bases). Trimming cost V 2 bases and J 1 base, with 6 bases left between them. Germline lookup yields CDR1 MNHEY and CDR2 SVGEGT. The length of the CDR3 is 14 residues. CDR3 sequence: CASSYLASYNEQFF. In DNA, the CDR3 is TGTGCCAGCAGTTACCTAGCGTCCTACAATGAGCAGTTCTTC.

The chain has TRBV7-9 and TRBJ2-1; D remains ambiguous. CDR1 is SEHNR, CDR2 FQNEAQ, per germline (reference sequence). The CDR3 is made up of 15 amino acids. Trimming removed 5 bases from V and 6 bases from J, with 17 bases in between. The CDR3 is CASSPPARYSNEQFF. Here the CDR3 DNA reads TGTGCCAGCAGCCCTCCGGCCAGGTATAGCAATGAGCAGTTCTTC.

In DNA, the CDR3 is TGTGCTAGTGGTTTGGACAGGGGAATTCAAGAGACCCAGTACTTC. Translating gives CASGLDRGIQETQYF. The chain joins TRBV12-5 to TRBJ2-5; 7 nucleotides agree with TRBD1. This CDR3 has 15 amino acids. Looked up from germline, CDR1 is LGHNT and CDR2 is FRNRAP. The V segment lost 1 base and the J segment 2 bases; nucleotides outside the gene matches: 4.

V and J are TRBV7-2 and TRBJ2-5; D remains unclear. The germline CDR1 and CDR2 sequences are SGHTA and FQGNSA. The CDR3 is made up of 16 amino acids. V lost 2 bases and J lost 5, with 18 bases in between. CDR3 nucleotides: TGTGCCAGCAGCTTAATGTTGTTGGCCAACGGGGAGACCCAGTACTTC. It encodes CASSLMLLANGETQYF.

J is TRBJ2-4 and V is TRBV19; 7 nucleotides align to TRBD1. This CDR3 comprises 14 residues. Germline loops: CDR1 LNHDA, CDR2 SQIVND (reference sequence). With V trimmed by 4 bases and J by 4 bases, 4 bases remained unmatched. CDR3 bases: TGTGCCAGTAGTAAAGGGGACAGTAAAAACATTCAGTACTTC. It yields the protein CASSKGDSKNIQYF.

CDR3 amino acids: CASTQTGNYDGYTF. CDR3 coding DNA: TGTGCCAGCACTCAAACAGGGAACTATGATGGCTACACCTTC. The chain is built from TRBV6-5 and TRBJ1-2; maybe TRBD1 (6 bases). V lost 7 bases and J lost 6, with 18 bases in between. Germline assignment: CDR1 MNHEY and CDR2 SVGAGI. The CDR3 contains 14 residues.

The rearrangement links TRBV19 to TRBJ1-6, with 9 bases that match TRBD1. The CDR3 is 15 amino acids. Trimming took 0 bases from V and 9 from J; bases not matched to a gene: 3. CDR1 is LNHDA, CDR2 SQIVND, per germline (reference sequence). The CDR3 is CASSIDDRGVSPLHF. CDR3 DNA: TGTGCCAGTAGTATAGATGACAGGGGGGTTTCACCCCTCCACTTT.

The chain is built from TRBV28 and TRBJ2-5; 8 nucleotides agree with TRBD1. CDR3 length: 14 residues. The V segment lost 6 bases and the J segment 5 bases; nucleotides outside the gene matches: 8. The germline gives CDR1 MDHEN, CDR2 SYDVKM. As DNA, the CDR3 is TGTGCCAGCAGACCAGGGGGCTTTGCGGAGACCCAGTACTTC. Translation gives CASRPGGFAETQYF. Using reference TRBV28 and TRBJ2-5 for the parts outside the CDR3, the full variable domain is DVKVTQSSRYLVKRTGEKVFLECVQDMDHENMFWYRQDPGLGLRLIYFSYDVKMKEKGDIPEGYSVSREKKERFSLILESASTNQTSMYLCASRPGGFAETQYFGPGTRLLVL.

The chain combines TRBV27 with TRBJ1-3; D is ambiguous. The CDR3 contains 10 residues. Trimming cost V 6 bases and J 16 bases, with 13 bases left between them. Germline loops: CDR1 MNHEY, CDR2 SMNVEV (reference sequence). CDR3 protein: CASRNAGKYF. For the CDR3, the DNA is TGTGCCAGCAGGAACGCGGGCAAGTATTTT.

V is TRBV2 and J is TRBJ1-2; no definite D call. The V end was cut by 5 bases, the J end by 8 bases, with 15 bases between. This CDR3 has 13 amino acids. Germline loops: CDR1 SNHLY, CDR2 FYNNEI. CDR3 amino acids: CASSKGEVYGYTF. The DNA for the CDR3 is TGTGCCAGCAGTAAAGGCGAGGTCTACGGCTACACCTTC.

The chain employs TRBV6-2 or TRBV6-3 and TRBJ2-1; 14 bases align to TRBD2. Germline-derived CDR1 and CDR2 are MNHEY and SVGEGT. With 2 bases clipped from V and 7 bases from J, the junction kept 7 bases outside the gene matches. The CDR3 sequence is 17 residues long. The CDR3 protein is CASSYDPRTSGRNEQFF. CDR3 bases: TGTGCCAGCAGTTACGATCCCCGGACTAGCGGGAGGAATGAGCAGTTCTTC.

This rearrangement joins TRBV7-9 to TRBJ1-2; D is unclear. CDR3 size: 15 residues. CDR1 and CDR2 from the germline V gene are SEHNR and FQNEAQ (reference sequence). V shed 1 base and J shed 4 bases, with 13 bases lying between them. The CDR3 DNA follows: TGTGCCAGCAGCTTAGATTCTACCCTCTTCTATGGCTACACCTTC. Encoded protein: CASSLDSTLFYGYTF.

This clone has just one count. This sequence joins TRBV15 and TRBJ1-4, with a tentative D call TRBD1 (5 bases). Germline values: CDR1 LNHNV, CDR2 YYDKDF (reference sequence). This CDR3 has 15 residues. The ends were cut back, 0 bases at V and 9 bases at J, with 14 bases in the middle. The CDR3 here is CATSRDFNPGQKLFF. The CDR3 bases are TGTGCCACCAGCAGAGATTTTAACCCAGGGCAAAAACTGTTTTTT.

V gene TRBV11-2 combines with J gene TRBJ1-6; 8 bases line up with TRBD1. The CDR3 is made up of 15 amino acids. Germline V lookup: CDR1 SGHAT, CDR2 FQNNGV. V was clipped by 2 bases and J by 6 bases; unmatched bases: 3. This CDR3 reads CASSLQGAVNSPLHF. CDR3 bases: TGTGCCAGCAGCTTACAGGGGGCCGTTAATTCACCCCTCCACTTT.

V gene TRBV24-1 combines with J gene TRBJ2-5, with 8 bases that match TRBD1. CDR1 KGHDR and CDR2 SFDVKD come from the germline V gene. The CDR3 sequence is 13 residues long. J was trimmed by 7 bases and V by 5 bases; bases with no gene match: 5. CDR3 protein: CATSVTQGGTQYF. In DNA, the CDR3 is TGTGCCACCAGTGTGACACAGGGGGGGACCCAGTACTTC.

The CDR3 DNA reads as TGTGCCAGCAGCTTACAACTAGCAGGGGAGACCCAGTACTTC. Its protein product is CASSLQLAGETQYF. The chain couples TRBV7-8 to TRBJ2-5; D may be TRBD2 (6 bases). Germline V gene data show CDR1 as SGHVS and CDR2 as FQNEAQ. The CDR3 runs to 14 residues. V gave up 2 bases and J gave up 5 bases, with 12 bases separating them.

CDR3 DNA sequence: TGTGCCAGCTCACCATCTAGCGCGGAAACGCACTCAGGAGAGCAGTTCTTC. Its translation: CASSPSSAETHSGEQFF. The chain employs TRBV18 and TRBJ2-1; TRBD2 is a possible D gene (6 bases). CDR1 is KGHSH, CDR2 LQKENI, per germline. The V and J ends lost 2 bases and 10 bases respectively, with 24 bases between them. This CDR3 spans 17 amino acids.

The genes are TRBV19 and TRBJ1-5; D gene uncertain. Between the trimmed V and J ends, which lost 4 bases and 1 base, there was a span of 5 bases. CDR1 is LNHDA and CDR2 is SQIVND in the germline V gene (reference sequence). This CDR3 is built from 13 residues. The CDR3: CASSSQSNQPQHF. In DNA, the CDR3 is TGTGCCAGTAGTAGCCAGAGCAATCAGCCCCAGCATTTT.

This clone was picked up a small number of times. The genes are TRBV19 and TRBJ2-7; 8 bases fit TRBD1. Germline V lookup: CDR1 LNHDA, CDR2 SQIVND (reference sequence). The CDR3 totals 14 residues. V gave up 4 bases and J gave up 3 bases; unmatched junction bases: 5. The CDR3 DNA reads as TGTGCCAGTAGTACCCACAGGGGGGACTACGAGCAGTACTTC. It specifies CASSTHRGDYEQYF.

The V call is TRBV29-1, the J call TRBJ2-5; 7 bases are a match to TRBD2. The CDR3 runs 13 residues. Germline CDR1 reads SQVTM; CDR2 reads ANQGSEA. CDR3 coding DNA: TGCAGTGTCCGGGCGGGGGTAAAAGAGACCCAGTACTTC. Translating it yields CSVRAGVKETQYF.

This clone appeared once. V and J are TRBV28 and TRBJ1-2, with D possibly matching TRBD1 (6 bases). The CDR3 extends over 13 amino acids. Germline assignment: CDR1 MDHEN and CDR2 SYDVKM. V lost 5 bases and J lost 8, with 15 bases in between. The CDR3 region has the DNA TGTGCCAGCAGTCCCCAGGGGACTAAAGGCTACACCTTC. Its protein is CASSPQGTKGYTF.

The chain recombines TRBV30 with TRBJ2-1; weak D call: TRBD1 (5 bases). This CDR3 comprises 11 residues. Germline CDR1 reads GTSNPN; CDR2 reads SVGIG (reference sequence). Trimming left V 2 bases short and J 6 bases short, with 5 bases between. The CDR3 region has the DNA TGTGCCTGGAGTAGGGGCAATGAGCAGTTCTTC. Translated, it gives CAWSRGNEQFF.